This T cell receptor beta chain was captured by sequencing in a study of cytomegalovirus exposure and HLA in healthy donors. Study-level information: There were roughly 120 million unique TCR beta sequences, drawn from about 180 million T cells, in an earlier analysis. Study conclusions and caveats: Sequencing depth roughly uniform across donors was assumed in presence/absence analyses. In a later analysis, productive TCRs from donors in an Asian-associated ancestry cluster reportedly carried fewer N-insertions than the cohort mean.

The PCR made use of 60 Vbeta and 13 Jbeta primers. Assay: immunoSEQ multiplex PCR; the TCRdb copy retains only in-frame clones and omits some. The profile shows roughly 230,000 clones, roughly 91% of them singletons. The CDR3 is 15 residues long. J gave up 4 bases and V 2 bases, and 0 bases lay outside the gene matches. CDR1 is KGHSH and CDR2 is LQKENI in the germline V gene. Concerning this clone: Its antigen is not known.

Sequencing was done on a sample of PBMCs. The sequence came from a girl aged 2-10 years in good health and CMV-seronegative. V usage is TRBV18 and J usage is TRBJ2-1; 12 bases map to TRBD2. CDR3: CASSPGLAGYNEQFF. The CDR3 DNA follows: TGTGCCAGCTCACCAGGACTAGCGGGATACAATGAGCAGTTCTTC.